This TCR beta chain came from a study of T cell responses to AZD1222 COVID-19 vaccine. Whole-study results and caveats: The donor cohort was predominantly white British with a female majority, and clonal diversity may have been underestimated. Two AZD1222 administrations were followed by greater Spike-specific TCR breadth and depth.

Both about-4-week and about-12-week second-dose recipients were combined. For this clone: Its antigen is as yet unknown.

The CDR3 has 11 residues. Looked up from germline, CDR1 is MDHEN and CDR2 is SYDVKM. V lost 5 bases and J 3 bases, leaving 4 bases between the germline ends. Only in-frame clones appear in the TCRdb table, and some are missing; sequencing was by immunoSEQ multiplex PCR. The profile shows 95,000 to 130,000 clones, roughly 92% of them singletons. The gene calls are TRBV28 and TRBJ1-2; D not resolved. This receptor was identified in an adult who received the AZD1222 COVID-19 vaccine. Here the sequenced sample was peripheral blood, taken 28 days after the second AZD1222 dose. The DNA for the CDR3 is TGTGCCAGCAGTCTGGACTATGGCTACACCTTC. Its translation: CASSLDYGYTF.